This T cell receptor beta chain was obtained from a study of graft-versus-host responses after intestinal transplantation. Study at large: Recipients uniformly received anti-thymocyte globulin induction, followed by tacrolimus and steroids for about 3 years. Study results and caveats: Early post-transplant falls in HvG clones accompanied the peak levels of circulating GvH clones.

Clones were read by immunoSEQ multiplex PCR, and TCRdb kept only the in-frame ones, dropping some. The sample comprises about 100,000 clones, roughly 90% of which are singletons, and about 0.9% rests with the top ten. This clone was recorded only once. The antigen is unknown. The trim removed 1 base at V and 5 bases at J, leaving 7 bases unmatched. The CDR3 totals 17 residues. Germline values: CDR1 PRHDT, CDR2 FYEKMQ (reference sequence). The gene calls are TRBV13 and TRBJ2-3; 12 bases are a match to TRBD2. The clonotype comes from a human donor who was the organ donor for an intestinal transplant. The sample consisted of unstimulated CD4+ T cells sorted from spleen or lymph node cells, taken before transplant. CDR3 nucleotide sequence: TGTGCCAGCAGCTTAGACCCCCTAGCGGGGGGGCGAGATACGCAGTATTTT. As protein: CASSLDPLAGGRDTQYF.